These 14 T cell receptor beta chains share one sample of origin, sequenced in a study of vaccination and CD4 T cells after COVID-19. The treatment: roughly ten-day PBMC culture with coronavirus spike peptide pools or control peptides (ViraFEST assay). These TCRs' antigens remain unknown. Researchers used the Oncomine TCR Beta short-read assay to sequence DNA from cultured CD4+ T cells. TCRdb re-derived calls from the PCR reads in MiXCR, one entry per CDR3 protein. The table includes about 15,000 distinct CDR3 sequences, about 53% detected once. The sample was CD4+ T cells from blood, cultured in vitro, taken before SARS-CoV-2 vaccination. These receptor sequences come from a human donor who had recovered from COVID-19.

This chain joins TRBV6-1 and TRBJ2-3; 9 bases map to TRBD2. V dropped 6 bases and J dropped 9; count of bases not matched to a gene: 4. The CDR3 is 12 residues long. The germline gives CDR1 MNHNS, CDR2 SASEGT. In nucleotides, the CDR3 is TGTGCCAGCAGGTCTAGCGGGACCACGCAGTATTTT. Its protein product is CASRSSGTTQYF.

The chain links TRBV6-1 to TRBJ1-2, with D maybe TRBD1 (5 bases). The germline gives CDR1 MNHNS, CDR2 SASEGT. This CDR3 comprises 14 residues. The ends were cut back, 2 bases at V and 8 bases at J, with 15 bases in the middle. CDR3 loop: CASSESGRDRGYTF. The CDR3 nucleotides are TGTGCCAGCAGTGAATCGGGCAGGGATAGAGGCTACACCTTC.

DNA of the CDR3: TGCAGTGCCCGATGGGGGAACACCATATATTTT. This encodes CSARWGNTIYF. The rearrangement links TRBV20-1 to TRBJ1-3; a possible D gene is TRBD1 (5 bases). The CDR3 length is 11 residues. Germline loops: CDR1 DFQATT, CDR2 SNEGSKA (reference sequence). Trimming stripped 6 bases from V and 7 bases from J, with 10 bases between.

This clonotype showed up just once. The chain carries TRBV7-6 and TRBJ2-7, with D maybe TRBD1 (6 bases). V gave up 5 bases and J gave up 3 bases, with 20 bases separating them. The CDR3 loop spans 16 amino acids. Per the germline V gene, CDR1 is SGHVS and CDR2 is FNYEAQ. The DNA of the CDR3 is TGTGCCAGCAGCCCCCGAGGGGCCCAAGGGGGCTACGAGCAGTACTTC. Protein sequence: CASSPRGAQGGYEQYF.

This clonotype has only a few counts. This chain connects TRBV7-8 to TRBJ1-1, with TRBD1 identical over 7 bases. This CDR3 has 14 residues. Germline trimming cut 3 bases from V and 5 bases from J; bases unmatched to any gene: 6. Germline assignment: CDR1 SGHVS and CDR2 FQNEAQ. CDR3: CASSFTGALTEAFF. The CDR3 nucleotides read TGTGCCAGCAGCTTTACAGGGGCCTTAACTGAAGCTTTCTTT.

V and J are TRBV28 and TRBJ2-3, with a tentative D call TRBD2 (5 bases). Trimming cost V 3 bases and J 3 bases, with 10 bases left between them. Germline loops: CDR1 MDHEN, CDR2 SYDVKM. The CDR3 is 14 residues long. The CDR3 DNA reads TGTGCCAGCAGTTTCGCGGTAGCGACAGATACGCAGTATTTT. Translation gives CASSFAVATDTQYF.

The genes are TRBV30 and TRBJ1-1; D uncertain. Per the germline V gene, CDR1 is GTSNPN and CDR2 is SVGIG (reference sequence). The CDR3 is made up of 11 amino acids. Trimming stripped 6 bases from V and 11 bases from J, with 16 bases between. CDR3: CACALLSFAFF. The CDR3 DNA sequence: TGTGCCTGTGCCTTATTGAGTTTCGCTTTCTTT. Based on the CDR3 plus reference TRBV30 and TRBJ1-1, the full variable domain is SQTIHQWPATLVQPVGSPLSLECTVEGTSNPNLYWYRQAAGRGLQLLFYSVGIGQISSEVPQNLSASRPQDRQFILSSKKLLLSDSGFYLCACALLSFAFFGQGTRLTVV.

This chain uses TRBV4-3 with TRBJ2-3, with TRBD1 matching over 7 bases. Germline V gives CDR1 LGHNA, CDR2 YSLEER. CDR3 length: 17 amino acids. With V trimmed by 0 bases and J by 4 bases, 10 bases remained unmatched. The CDR3 loop reads CASSQESGRTGADTQYF. DNA of the CDR3: TGCGCCAGCAGCCAAGAAAGCGGCAGAACAGGGGCAGATACGCAGTATTTT.

The chain employs TRBV20-1 and TRBJ2-3; D might be TRBD2 (5 bases). Per the germline V gene, CDR1 is DFQATT and CDR2 is SNEGSKA (reference sequence). V lost 6 bases and J 2 bases, leaving 18 bases between the germline ends. This CDR3 is built from 15 residues. CDR3 in amino acids: CSALKFGETTDTQYF. In DNA form, the CDR3 reads TGCAGTGCCCTCAAGTTCGGGGAGACCACAGATACGCAGTATTTT.

J is TRBJ2-5 and V is TRBV19, with 9 nucleotides matching TRBD2. V was pared by 4 bases and J by 2 bases, with 2 bases of the junction left unmatched. Germline values: CDR1 LNHDA, CDR2 SQIVND (reference sequence). This CDR3 comprises 14 residues. The CDR3 sequence: CASSTAGGQETQYF. The CDR3 region has the DNA TGTGCCAGTAGTACGGCGGGGGGGCAAGAGACCCAGTACTTC.

CDR3 sequence (DNA): TGTGCCAGTAGTCCCCTATCGGTAGGGGCCAACGTCCTGACTTTC. Protein product: CASSPLSVGANVLTF. The gene calls are TRBV19 and TRBJ2-6; D is unresolved. V was pared by 5 bases and J by 4 bases, with 12 bases between. The CDR3 totals 15 residues. Germline CDR1 LNHDA, CDR2 SQIVND (reference sequence).

This chain uses TRBV6-2 or TRBV6-3 with TRBJ2-1; TRBD2 is a possible D gene (5 bases). The germline V gene encodes CDR1 MNHEY and CDR2 SVGEGT. The CDR3 contains 15 residues. The V and J ends lost 6 bases and 4 bases respectively, with 16 bases between them. CDR3 residues: CASSGLPVVYNEQFF. DNA of the CDR3: TGTGCCAGCAGCGGACTTCCCGTGGTATACAATGAGCAGTTCTTC.

The chain couples TRBV20-1 to TRBJ2-5, with 13 positions matching TRBD2. The CDR3 is made up of 14 amino acids. Germline CDR1 DFQATT, CDR2 SNEGSKA (reference sequence). V shed 6 bases and J 5 bases; nucleotides not matched to a gene: 6. In DNA form, the CDR3 reads TGCAGTGCCGGGAGGACTAGCGGGAGCGAGACCCAGTACTTC. Amino acid sequence: CSAGRTSGSETQYF.

The rearrangement uses TRBV7-2 and TRBJ1-2, with 7 bases lining up with TRBD1. Trimming took 1 base from V and 3 from J; bases not matched to a gene: 5. The CDR3 contains 15 residues. CDR1 is SGHTA, CDR2 FQGNSA, per germline. CDR3 amino acids: CASSLGSTGDYGYTF. CDR3 nucleotide sequence: TGTGCCAGCAGCTTAGGCAGTACAGGGGACTATGGCTACACCTTC.